Listed below are T cell receptor beta chains from one sample, sequenced in a study of post-analysis software for immune sequencing data. TCRdb reprocessed the PCR reads via MiXCR and lists one record per CDR3 protein. Among about 430,000 distinct CDR3 sequences listed, less than 40% were seen once. Sequences were obtained from blood. These receptors were obtained from a girl aged 2 to 9 with multiple sclerosis. The CDR3 runs from the conserved cysteine through the conserved F or W. Fields, in order: CDR3 length, clone size, D gene, V gene, J gene, CDR3 DNA, CDR3 protein. D genes are given only for firm matches. Not every row has a clone size; where given, it reads once, few, many or a size class.

17,NA,NA,TRBV7-9,TRBJ1-4,TGTGCCAGCACACCCCCGGACCGAGGACGTGCTAATGAAAAACTGTTTTTT,CASTPPDRGRANEKLFF
13,NA,TRBD1,TRBV12-3/TRBV12-4,TRBJ1-2,TGTGCCAGCAGGCCGGGACAGGGCTATGGCTACACCTTC,CASRPGQGYGYTF
16,NA,TRBD2,TRBV6-6,TRBJ2-3,TGTGCCAGCAGTCCGCGGGAGGTCCCTCGCACAGATACGCAGTATTTT,CASSPREVPRTDTQYF
14,NA,NA,TRBV4-1,TRBJ2-7,TGCGCCAGCAGCCAAGATGGCGGAGCCTACGAGCAGTACTTC,CASSQDGGAYEQYF
13,NA,NA,TRBV12-3/TRBV12-4,TRBJ2-2,TGTGCCAGCAGACGTGAGAACACCGGGGAGCTGTTTTTT,CASRRENTGELFF
16,NA,NA,TRBV28,TRBJ1-4,TGTGCCAGCCTTAATCCATCGACAGGACCAAATGAAAAACTGTTTTTT,CASLNPSTGPNEKLFF
13,NA,NA,TRBV4-1,TRBJ2-7,TGCGCCAGCAGCCAAAACAGAGCTTACGAGCAGTACTTC,CASSQNRAYEQYF
15,NA,TRBD1,TRBV20-1,TRBJ1-2,TGCAGTGCCGACGGACAGGGGCCGGGAGACTATGGCTACACCTTC,CSADGQGPGDYGYTF
16,NA,NA,TRBV29-1,TRBJ2-1,TGCAGCGTTGAAGATTGGGCGACTAGAGGCCCCAATGAGCAGTTCTTC,CSVEDWATRGPNEQFF
16,NA,TRBD1,TRBV6-1,TRBJ2-7,TGTGCCAGCAGTGACTTACGTCGACAGGGGGCCTACGAGCAGTACTTC,CASSDLRRQGAYEQYF
11,NA,NA,TRBV6-5,TRBJ2-5,TGTGCCAGCAGTGTTAGGGAGACCCAGTACTTC,CASSVRETQYF
14,NA,NA,TRBV3-1,TRBJ2-3,TGTGCCAGCAGCCGAGGTTTAGTCACAGATACGCAGTATTTT,CASSRGLVTDTQYF
15,few,NA,TRBV12-3/TRBV12-4,TRBJ1-5,TGTGCCAGCAGTTTACGCAGGGGCCTCAATCAGCCCCAGCATTTT,CASSLRRGLNQPQHF
18,NA,TRBD1,TRBV5-1,TRBJ2-7,TGCGCTAGCAGCTTGACAGATGGGGCGACAGGGGGGGTCTACGAGCAGTACTTC,CASSLTDGATGGVYEQYF
13,few,NA,TRBV10-3,TRBJ1-2,TGTGCCACCTCAGGGGACGGGGAATATGGCTACACCTTC,CATSGDGEYGYTF
17,NA,NA,TRBV19,TRBJ2-1,TGTGCCAGTACCCCTGACGAGGGATGGGGGGCATACAATGAGCAGTTCTTC,CASTPDEGWGAYNEQFF
15,NA,TRBD2,TRBV12-3/TRBV12-4,TRBJ2-3,TGTGCCAGCAGTTCCCCTACTAGCGGGGTTAATACGCAGTATTTT,CASSSPTSGVNTQYF
17,few,TRBD1,TRBV6-6,TRBJ2-1,TGTGCCAGCAGTTACATGACAGGGGGGAATAACAATTGCGAGCAGTTCTTC,CASSYMTGGNNNCEQFF
15,NA,NA,TRBV29-1,TRBJ2-3,TGCAGCGTTGAATCGGGGTGGCTATCCACAGATACGCAGTATTTT,CSVESGWLSTDTQYF
16,NA,TRBD2,TRBV5-1,TRBJ2-1,TGCGCCAGCAGCTCAGGAGGGACTAGCGGGGTGAATGAGCAGTTCTTC,CASSSGGTSGVNEQFF
15,NA,NA,TRBV18,TRBJ2-7,TGTGCCAGCTCACCGGTTGCGGGGAGCTCCTACGAGCAGTACTTC,CASSPVAGSSYEQYF
13,few,NA,TRBV9,TRBJ2-1,TGTGCCAGCAGCGGCGGGGACTACAATGAGCAGTTCTTC,CASSGGDYNEQFF
12,NA,NA,TRBV9,TRBJ2-1,TGTGCCAGCAGCGTAAGCGAGCATGAGCAGTTCTTC,CASSVSEHEQFF
14,NA,NA,TRBV28,TRBJ1-2,TGTGCCAGCAGTTTAGTCCCCGGGGACCCAGGCTACACCTTC,CASSLVPGDPGYTF
13,NA,NA,TRBV4-3,TRBJ1-5,TGCGCCAGCAGCCAAGATTTGTTGCAGCCCCAGCATTTT,CASSQDLLQPQHF
13,NA,NA,TRBV15,TRBJ1-6,TGTGCCACCACATTCCTACTGAATTCACCCCTCCACTTT,CATTFLLNSPLHF
16,once,TRBD1,TRBV20-1,TRBJ1-1,TGCAGTGCTCCGGGACAGGGAGTGAGGTCCAACACTGAAGCTTTCTTT,CSAPGQGVRSNTEAFF
14,few,TRBD1,TRBV7-9,TRBJ2-7,TGTGCCAGCAGCTTATGGGACAGGGGCGTCGAGCAGTACTTC,CASSLWDRGVEQYF
16,NA,TRBD2,TRBV9,TRBJ2-7,TGTGCCAGCAGCGGGGGGACTAGCGGGGGAAGGTACGAGCAGTACTTC,CASSGGTSGGRYEQYF
14,NA,NA,TRBV13,TRBJ2-7,TGTGCCAGCAGCTCCCGGGTTAGTTCCTACGAGCAGTACTTC,CASSSRVSSYEQYF
14,NA,TRBD2,TRBV20-1,TRBJ2-3,TGCAGTGCTGAACTAGCGGGGGGCACAGATACGCAGTATTTT,CSAELAGGTDTQYF
14,NA,NA,TRBV10-3,TRBJ1-1,TGTACCATCAGTCCGTACGACGGAAACACTGAAGCTTTCTTT,CTISPYDGNTEAFF
13,few,TRBD2,TRBV18,TRBJ2-1,TGTGCCAGCTCACCACGGGGAGGGATTGAGCAGTTCTTC,CASSPRGGIEQFF
15,NA,NA,TRBV12-3/TRBV12-4,TRBJ1-4,TGTGCCAGCATTACTGACGGGCTTTTGGGTGAAAAACTGTTTTTT,CASITDGLLGEKLFF
12,few,TRBD1,TRBV10-3,TRBJ2-7,TGTGCCATCAGGGGACAGGGGATGGAGCAGTACTTC,CAIRGQGMEQYF
15,NA,NA,TRBV7-9,TRBJ2-1,TGTGCCAGCAGCCATCTCGGGCCCGGCTACAATGAGCAGTTCTTC,CASSHLGPGYNEQFF
12,NA,NA,TRBV28,TRBJ2-7,TGTGCCAGCACCCGGGTGGAGGGCGAGCAGTACTTC,CASTRVEGEQYF
16,NA,TRBD2,TRBV13,TRBJ2-5,TGTGCCAGCAGCCCCGGGACTAGCGGGAGTCAAGAGACCCAGTACTTC,CASSPGTSGSQETQYF
15,NA,TRBD2,TRBV6-2/TRBV6-3,TRBJ2-1,TGTGCCAGCAGGAGGGGACTAGCGGGGGGGGATGAGCAGTTCTTC,CASRRGLAGGDEQFF
14,few,NA,TRBV18,TRBJ2-5,TGTGCCAGCTCACCTAATCAGGGACAAGAGACCCAGTACTTC,CASSPNQGQETQYF
16,few,TRBD2,TRBV7-3,TRBJ2-7,TGTGCCAGCAGGTTACCGGGACTAGCGGGAGTATCCGAGCAGTACTTC,CASRLPGLAGVSEQYF
15,few,TRBD2,TRBV7-2,TRBJ2-7,TGTGCCAGCAGGGGACTTAGCGGGAGCCACTACGAGCAGTACTTC,CASRGLSGSHYEQYF